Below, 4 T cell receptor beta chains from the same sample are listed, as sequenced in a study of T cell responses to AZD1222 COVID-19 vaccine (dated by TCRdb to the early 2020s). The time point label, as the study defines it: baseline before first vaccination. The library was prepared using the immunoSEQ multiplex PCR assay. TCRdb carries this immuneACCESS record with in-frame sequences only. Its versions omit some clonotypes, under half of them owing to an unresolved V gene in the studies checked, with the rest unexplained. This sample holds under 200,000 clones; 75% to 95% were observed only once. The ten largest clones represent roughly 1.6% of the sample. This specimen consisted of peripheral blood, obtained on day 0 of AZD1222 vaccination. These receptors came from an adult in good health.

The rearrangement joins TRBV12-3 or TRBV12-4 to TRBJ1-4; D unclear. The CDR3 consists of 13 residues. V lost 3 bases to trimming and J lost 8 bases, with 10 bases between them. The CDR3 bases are TGTGCCAGCAGTTTGGCGAATAGAGAAAAACTGTTTTTT. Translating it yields CASSLANREKLFF.

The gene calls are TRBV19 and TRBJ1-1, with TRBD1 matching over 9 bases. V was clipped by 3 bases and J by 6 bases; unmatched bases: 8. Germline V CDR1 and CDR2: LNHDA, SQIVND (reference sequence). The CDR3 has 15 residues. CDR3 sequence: CASSILQGANSEAFF. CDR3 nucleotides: TGTGCCAGTAGTATCTTACAGGGGGCGAATTCTGAAGCTTTCTTT.

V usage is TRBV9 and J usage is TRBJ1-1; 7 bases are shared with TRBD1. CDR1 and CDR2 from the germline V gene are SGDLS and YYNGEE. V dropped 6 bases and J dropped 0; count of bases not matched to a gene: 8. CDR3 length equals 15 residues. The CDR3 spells CASTGRQGLNTEAFF. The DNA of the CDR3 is TGTGCCAGCACCGGACGACAGGGTTTGAACACTGAAGCTTTCTTT.

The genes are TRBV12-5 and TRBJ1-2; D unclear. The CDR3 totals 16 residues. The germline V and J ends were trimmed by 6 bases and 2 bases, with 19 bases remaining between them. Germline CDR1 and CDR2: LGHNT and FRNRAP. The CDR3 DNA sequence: TGTGCTAGTGGAAATGCCTACCCACAGAGAAACTATGGCTACACCTTC. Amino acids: CASGNAYPQRNYGYTF.